The 26 T cell receptor beta chains given below trace back to one sample, sequenced in a study of blood T cell repertoires in COVID-19. TCRdb's table, derived via immunoSEQ multiplex PCR, lists solely in-frame clones and lacks some. This table has some 170,000 clones, over 60% appearing once. The sample consisted of peripheral blood. These receptors originate from a man aged 60 to 69 with acute or convalescent COVID-19.

CDR3 bases: TGTGCCATCAGCATGGGACAGGGTGATTATGGCTACACCTTC. Translated: CAISMGQGDYGYTF. This sequence joins TRBV10-3 and TRBJ1-2, with 9 bases that match TRBD1. The CDR3 covers 14 residues. J lost 5 bases, V lost 6 bases, and 7 bases had no gene match. CDR1 and CDR2 from the germline V gene are ENHRY and SYGVKD.

V gene TRBV6-2 or TRBV6-3 combines with J gene TRBJ2-3, with a tentative D call TRBD2 (6 bases). The germline gives CDR1 MNHEY, CDR2 SVGEGT. V lost 2 bases and J 1 base, leaving 10 bases between the germline ends. The length of the CDR3 is 15 residues. CDR3 nucleotides: TGTGCCAGCAGTTACATTGAGCGGGGCACAGATACGCAGTATTTT. This sequence encodes CASSYIERGTDTQYF.

The chain links TRBV5-1 to TRBJ2-2; perhaps TRBD1 as D (6 bases). The CDR3 spans 16 residues. Germline V gene data show CDR1 as SGHRS and CDR2 as YFSETQ. V gave up 1 base and J gave up 6 bases, with 16 bases separating them. CDR3 sequence (DNA): TGCGCCAGCAGCTTGTGGGGGACAACCAAATCCGGGGAGCTGTTTTTT. Translated, it gives CASSLWGTTKSGELFF.

CDR3 in amino acids: CASSSRYPEAFF. CDR3 bases: TGTGCCAGCAGTTCCCGGTACCCTGAAGCTTTCTTT. The chain employs TRBV12-3 or TRBV12-4 and TRBJ1-1, with D unclear. The CDR3 runs 12 residues. V dropped 4 bases and J dropped 6 bases, with 9 bases sitting between them.

The chain has TRBV25-1 and TRBJ2-5; a possible D gene is TRBD2 (6 bases). V lost 6 bases and J 4 bases, leaving 12 bases between the germline ends. Germline assignment: CDR1 MGHDK and CDR2 SYGVNS. This CDR3 has 13 residues. CDR3 DNA: TGTGCCAGCAGGAATCCGGGGGTAGAGACCCAGTACTTC. It specifies CASRNPGVETQYF.

This clone was recorded a few times. The chain combines TRBV2 with TRBJ2-5, with TRBD1 matching over 9 bases. The CDR3 runs to 16 residues. Germline values: CDR1 SNHLY, CDR2 FYNNEI. The J segment lost 3 bases and the V segment lost 0 bases, leaving 5 bases of the junction unmatched. This chain's CDR3 is CASSEALGTGKETQYF. The DNA of the CDR3 is TGTGCCAGCAGTGAAGCCCTAGGGACAGGGAAAGAGACCCAGTACTTC.

CDR3 nucleotides: TGTGCCACCAGTGATTCGACCTTCCAGTGGGGACATGAAGAGACCCAGTACTTC. It yields the protein CATSDSTFQWGHEETQYF. The chain combines TRBV24-1 with TRBJ2-5; D perhaps matches TRBD1 (6 bases). The germline V gene has CDR1 KGHDR and CDR2 SFDVKD. Trimming took off 2 bases at V and 3 bases at J, with 21 bases between the two ends. This CDR3 region has 18 residues.

The chain joins TRBV25-1 to TRBJ2-2; TRBD1 aligns across 7 bases. CDR1 is MGHDK, CDR2 SYGVNS, per germline. This CDR3 region has 14 residues. Losses at the gene ends were 8 bases for V and 4 bases for J; bases not matched to a gene: 7. The CDR3 bases are TGTGCCAGCGTGAGGGGGCGGGTCACCGGGGAGCTGTTTTTT. It encodes CASVRGRVTGELFF.

V gene TRBV28 combines with J gene TRBJ2-6; 7 bases are shared with TRBD1. V shed 8 bases and J 0 bases; nucleotides not matched to a gene: 10. This CDR3 has 17 residues. The germline V gene encodes CDR1 MDHEN and CDR2 SYDVKM. The CDR3 loop reads CASAPGTASSGANVLTF. The CDR3 DNA reads TGTGCCAGCGCCCCCGGGACAGCTTCCTCTGGGGCCAACGTCCTGACTTTC.

This chain uses TRBV4-1 with TRBJ1-4; TRBD1 agrees at 9 bases. The CDR3 length is 13 residues. The J segment lost 14 bases and the V segment lost 5 bases, leaving 9 bases of the junction unmatched. The germline V gene encodes CDR1 MGHRA and CDR2 YSYEKL. The CDR3 nucleotides read TGCGCCAGCAGCTTTAACTCCGGGACAGGGCTGTTTTTT. It encodes CASSFNSGTGLFF.

The rearrangement uses TRBV30 and TRBJ2-6; 10 bases fit TRBD1. The V gene's germline CDR1 is GTSNPN and CDR2 SVGIG (reference sequence). With V trimmed by 2 bases and J by 1 base, 11 bases remained unmatched. The CDR3 covers 19 residues. This chain's CDR3 is CAWSTESGQGLSGANVLTF. CDR3 nucleotide sequence: TGTGCCTGGAGTACCGAATCGGGACAGGGGTTATCTGGGGCCAACGTCCTGACTTTC.

This clone was observed once. The chain is built from TRBV30 and TRBJ1-2; D is unresolved. There are 14 residues in the CDR3. Germline CDR1 is GTSNPN and CDR2 is SVGIG (reference sequence). V dropped 3 bases and J dropped 3 bases, with 14 bases sitting between them. The CDR3 bases are TGTGCCTGGAGCCCTGGCAGGCCGTACTATGGCTACACCTTC. This codes for CAWSPGRPYYGYTF.

This clone appeared many times. The V and J genes are TRBV5-6 and TRBJ1-4, with 8 bases aligning to TRBD1. The ends lost 5 bases at V and 5 bases at J; junction bases unmatched: 5. The germline V gene has CDR1 SGHDT and CDR2 YYEEEE. The CDR3 runs 14 residues. CDR3 loop: CASRTGTGNEKLFF. Written as DNA, the CDR3 is TGTGCCAGCAGGACGGGGACAGGCAATGAAAAACTGTTTTTT.

This clone was counted a few times. This chain links TRBV7-8 with TRBJ1-2; the match to TRBD1 covers 7 bases. The length of the CDR3 is 16 residues. Germline-derived CDR1 and CDR2 are SGHVS and FQNEAQ. Trimming took 0 bases from V and 2 from J; bases not matched to a gene: 6. CDR3 sequence (DNA): TGTGCCAGCAGCTTAGCGGAGGGGGCAGTGAACTATGGCTACACCTTC. Its protein is CASSLAEGAVNYGYTF.

This clone was detected ten times or more. The V gene is TRBV2, the J gene TRBJ1-2, with D tentatively TRBD1 (5 bases). V was clipped by 2 bases and J by 6 bases, with 19 bases between them. The CDR3 runs 16 residues. Germline V lookup: CDR1 SNHLY, CDR2 FYNNEI. Written as DNA, the CDR3 is TGTGCCAGCAGTGAATATCGGGCAGGGCCTACGAATGGCTACACCTTC. It codes for CASSEYRAGPTNGYTF.

The sample holds many counts of this clone. The chain has TRBV11-3 and TRBJ1-1; D might be TRBD1 (5 bases). Germline CDR1 and CDR2: SGHNT and YENEEA. With 3 bases removed from V and 1 base from J, the gap between germline ends came to 9 bases. CDR3 length: 14 amino acids. CDR3 nucleotides: TGTGCCAGCAGCTTGGGGGGGGAGAACACTGAAGCTTTCTTT. Its protein is CASSLGGENTEAFF.

This chain connects TRBV3-1 (or the pseudogene TRBV3-2) to TRBJ2-1; 11 positions match TRBD1. CDR3 size: 14 residues. Trimming removed 5 bases from V and 3 bases from J; junction bases left unmatched: 0. Germline assignment: CDR1 LGHDT and CDR2 YNNKEL (reference sequence). The CDR3 DNA is TGTGCCAGCAGCGGGACAGGGGGCTACAATGAGCAGTTCTTC. Encoded protein: CASSGTGGYNEQFF.

The chain employs TRBV19 and TRBJ2-5; 8 bases agree with TRBD1. The CDR3 length is 15 residues. CDR1 and CDR2 from the germline V gene are LNHDA and SQIVND (reference sequence). The junction had 8 bases not matched to a gene; V was cut back by 3 bases and J by 5 bases. CDR3 in amino acids: CASSIGAGGWETQYF. Here the CDR3 DNA reads TGTGCCAGTAGTATCGGCGCAGGGGGCTGGGAGACCCAGTACTTC.

This chain links TRBV19 with TRBJ1-2; 8 nucleotides match TRBD1. The CDR3 is made up of 13 amino acids. Trimming took 6 bases from V and 2 from J; bases not matched to a gene: 2. CDR1 and CDR2 from the germline V gene are LNHDA and SQIVND (reference sequence). The CDR3 coding sequence is TGTGCCAGTAGGCGACAGGGGAACTATGGCTACACCTTC. Translated: CASRRQGNYGYTF.

This clone showed up just a few times. This chain connects TRBV5-1 to TRBJ2-2; TRBD2 agrees at 16 bases. V lost 1 base and J lost 4; bases outside the gene matches: 4. The CDR3 contains 18 residues. The germline V gene encodes CDR1 SGHRS and CDR2 YFSETQ. In DNA form, the CDR3 reads TGCGCCAGCAGCTTGAGAGGGACTAGCGGGGGGGCCACCGGGGAGCTGTTTTTT. This gives the protein CASSLRGTSGGATGELFF.

The V gene is TRBV11-3, the J gene TRBJ2-7; perhaps TRBD2 as D (7 bases). Per germline, CDR1 SGHNT and CDR2 YENEEA. Between the trimmed V and J ends, which lost 4 bases and 6 bases, there was a span of 13 bases. This CDR3 region has 13 residues. Written as DNA, the CDR3 is TGTGCCAGCAGCTCTGGGGGGGCAGTCGAGCAGTACTTC. Its translation: CASSSGGAVEQYF.

The rearrangement links TRBV2 to TRBJ1-1; D gene uncertain. The V gene lost 6 bases and the J gene lost 10 bases, with 15 bases spanning the gap. CDR1 SNHLY and CDR2 FYNNEI come from the germline V gene. The CDR3 covers 12 residues. The CDR3 protein is CASRLRVDGAFF. In DNA, the CDR3 is TGTGCCAGCAGGTTGAGGGTCGATGGAGCTTTCTTT.

This clone was seen more than once but under ten times. V usage is TRBV11-1 and J usage is TRBJ2-1; perhaps TRBD2 as D (6 bases). The CDR3 is made up of 15 amino acids. The V gene's germline CDR1 is SGHAT and CDR2 FQDESV (reference sequence). V gave up 3 bases and J gave up 8 bases, with 17 bases separating them. The CDR3 nucleotides are TGTGCCAGCAGCTTGGAGGGGCAGGGATATCATGAGCAGTTCTTC. Amino acids: CASSLEGQGYHEQFF.

This clone was seen just once. V and J are TRBV29-1 and TRBJ1-5; 8 nucleotides line up with TRBD1. CDR1 is SQVTM, CDR2 ANQGSEA, per germline. Germline trimming cut 4 bases from V and 7 bases from J; bases unmatched to any gene: 6. The CDR3 extends over 13 amino acids. CDR3 DNA sequence: TGCAGCGTTGGACAGGGGACGGAGCAGCCCCAGCATTTT. Its translation: CSVGQGTEQPQHF.

The V and J genes are TRBV27 and TRBJ2-7; TRBD1 matches 10 bases. Germline V CDR1 and CDR2: MNHEY, SMNVEV (reference sequence). This CDR3 has 15 amino acids. V lost 5 bases, J lost 6 bases, and 10 bases stayed unmatched. The CDR3, as DNA: TGTGCCAGCAGTCCCAGACAGGGGGCGACGGGCGAGCAGTACTTC. It specifies CASSPRQGATGEQYF.

In its sample, this clone was seen a few times. CDR3 sequence: CSVRSRDDSPLHF. CDR3 DNA sequence: TGCAGCGTCCGGAGCAGGGATGATTCACCCCTCCACTTT. This sequence joins TRBV29-1 and TRBJ1-6; possibly TRBD1 for D (5 bases). V shed 6 bases and J shed 8 bases, with 14 bases lying between them. The CDR3 has 13 amino acids. Germline lookup yields CDR1 SQVTM and CDR2 ANQGSEA.